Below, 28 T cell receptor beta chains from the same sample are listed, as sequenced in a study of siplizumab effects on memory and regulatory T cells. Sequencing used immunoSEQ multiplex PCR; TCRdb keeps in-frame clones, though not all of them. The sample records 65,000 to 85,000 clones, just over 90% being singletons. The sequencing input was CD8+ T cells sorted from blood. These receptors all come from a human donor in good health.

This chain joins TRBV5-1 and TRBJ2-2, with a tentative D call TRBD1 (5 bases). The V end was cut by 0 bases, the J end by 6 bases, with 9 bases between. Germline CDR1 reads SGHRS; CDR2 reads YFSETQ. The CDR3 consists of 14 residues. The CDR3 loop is CASSLAGPAGELFF. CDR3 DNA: TGCGCCAGCAGCTTGGCAGGGCCGGCCGGGGAGCTGTTTTTT.

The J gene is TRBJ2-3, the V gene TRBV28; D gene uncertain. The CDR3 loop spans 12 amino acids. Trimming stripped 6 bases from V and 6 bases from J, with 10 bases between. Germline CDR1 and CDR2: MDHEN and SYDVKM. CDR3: CASSQIQDTQYF. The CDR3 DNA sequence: TGTGCCAGCAGCCAGATTCAGGATACGCAGTATTTT.

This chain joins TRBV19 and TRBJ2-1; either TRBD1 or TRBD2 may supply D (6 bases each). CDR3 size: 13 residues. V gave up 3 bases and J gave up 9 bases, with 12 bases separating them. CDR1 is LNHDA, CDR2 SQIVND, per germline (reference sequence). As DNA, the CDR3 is TGTGCCAGTAGTATCATAGAGGGGGGTGAGCAGTTCTTC. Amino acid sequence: CASSIIEGGEQFF.

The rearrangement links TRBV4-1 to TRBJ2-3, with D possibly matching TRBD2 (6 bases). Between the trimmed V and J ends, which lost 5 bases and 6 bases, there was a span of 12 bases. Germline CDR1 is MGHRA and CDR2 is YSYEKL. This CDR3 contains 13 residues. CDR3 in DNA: TGCGCCAGCAGCTTTTCGGGGGAGGATACGCAGTATTTT. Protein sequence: CASSFSGEDTQYF.

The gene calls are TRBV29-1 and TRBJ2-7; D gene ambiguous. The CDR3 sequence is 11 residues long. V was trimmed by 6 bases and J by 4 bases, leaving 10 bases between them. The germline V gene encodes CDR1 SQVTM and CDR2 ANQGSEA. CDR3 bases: TGCAGCGTCGCCGACGGTTACGAGCAGTACTTC. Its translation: CSVADGYEQYF.

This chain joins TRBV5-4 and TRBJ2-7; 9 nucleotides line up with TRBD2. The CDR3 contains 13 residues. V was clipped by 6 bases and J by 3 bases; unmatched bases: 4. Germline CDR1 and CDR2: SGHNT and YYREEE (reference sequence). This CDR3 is CASTAGGHYEQYF. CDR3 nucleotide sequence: TGTGCCAGCACAGCGGGGGGCCACTACGAGCAGTACTTC.

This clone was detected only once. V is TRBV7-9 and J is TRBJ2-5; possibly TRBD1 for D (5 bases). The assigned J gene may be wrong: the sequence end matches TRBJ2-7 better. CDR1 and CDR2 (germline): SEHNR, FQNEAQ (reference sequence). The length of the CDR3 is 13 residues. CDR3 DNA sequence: TGTGCCAGCAGCTTAGGACAGCTTTACGAGCAGTACTTC. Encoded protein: CASSLGQLYEQYF.

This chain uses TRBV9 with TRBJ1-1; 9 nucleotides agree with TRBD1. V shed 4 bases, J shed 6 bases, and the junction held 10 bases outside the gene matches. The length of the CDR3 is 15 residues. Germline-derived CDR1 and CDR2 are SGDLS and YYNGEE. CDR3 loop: CASSTRDRVFAEAFF. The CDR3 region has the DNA TGTGCCAGCAGCACCCGGGACAGGGTTTTCGCTGAAGCTTTCTTT.

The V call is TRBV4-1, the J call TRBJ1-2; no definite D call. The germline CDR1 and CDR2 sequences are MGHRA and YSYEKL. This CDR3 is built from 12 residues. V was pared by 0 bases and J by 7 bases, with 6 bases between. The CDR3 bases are TGCGCCAGCAGCCAAGATGGTGCTGGCTACACCTTC. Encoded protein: CASSQDGAGYTF.

CDR3 DNA sequence: TGTGCCAGCAGCTACCGACAGGGGTGGGAGCCCCAGCATTTT. Translation gives CASSYRQGWEPQHF. The chain joins TRBV5-6 to TRBJ1-5; the match to TRBD1 covers 8 bases. The CDR3 runs to 14 residues. The germline V gene has CDR1 SGHDT and CDR2 YYEEEE. After removal of 3 bases from V and 8 bases from J, the junction contained 7 bases not matched to a gene.

The CDR3: CASSFGTPTYEQYF. CDR3 DNA sequence: TGTGCCAGCAGCTTCGGGACACCTACCTACGAGCAGTACTTC. The rearrangement links TRBV11-2 to TRBJ2-7, with a tentative D call TRBD1 (6 bases). Germline V CDR1 and CDR2: SGHAT, FQNNGV. V lost 3 bases, J lost 2 bases, and 11 bases lay in between. This CDR3 spans 14 amino acids. The full variable domain, with the rest looked up from reference TRBV11-2 and TRBJ2-7, is EAGVAQSPRYKIIEKRQSVAFWCNPISGHATLYWYQQILGQGPKLLIQFQNNGVVDDSQLPKDRFSAERLKGVDSTLKIQPAKLEDSAVYLCASSFGTPTYEQYFGPGTRLTVT.

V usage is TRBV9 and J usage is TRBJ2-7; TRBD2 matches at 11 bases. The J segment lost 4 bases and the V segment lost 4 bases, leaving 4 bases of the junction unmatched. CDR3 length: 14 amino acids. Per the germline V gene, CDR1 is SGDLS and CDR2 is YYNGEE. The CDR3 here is CASSISGGEYEQYF. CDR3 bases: TGTGCCAGCAGCATTAGCGGGGGGGAGTACGAGCAGTACTTC.

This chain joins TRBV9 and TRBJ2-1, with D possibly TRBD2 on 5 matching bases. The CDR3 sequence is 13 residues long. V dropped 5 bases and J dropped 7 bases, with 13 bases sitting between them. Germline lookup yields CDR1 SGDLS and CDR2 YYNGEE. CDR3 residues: CASSLAFQNEQFF. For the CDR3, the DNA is TGTGCCAGCAGTCTAGCCTTTCAAAATGAGCAGTTCTTC.

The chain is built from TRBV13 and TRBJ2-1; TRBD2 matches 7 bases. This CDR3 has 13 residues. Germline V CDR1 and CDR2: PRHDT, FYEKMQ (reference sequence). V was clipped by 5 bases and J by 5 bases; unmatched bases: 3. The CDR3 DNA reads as TGTGCCAGCAGCCTAGCGGACAACAATGAGCAGTTCTTC. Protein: CASSLADNNEQFF.

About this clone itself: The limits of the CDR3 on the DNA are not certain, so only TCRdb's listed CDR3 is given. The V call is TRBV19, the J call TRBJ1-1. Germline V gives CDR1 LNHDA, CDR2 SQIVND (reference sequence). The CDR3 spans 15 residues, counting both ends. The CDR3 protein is CASSSSGSGNTEAFF.

This CDR3 is CASSFGSGTEAFF. The CDR3 nucleotides are TGTGCCAGCAGCTTCGGGTCGGGGACTGAAGCTTTCTTT. J is TRBJ1-1 and V is TRBV13; D not resolved. Germline V CDR1 and CDR2: PRHDT, FYEKMQ (reference sequence). Trimming took 3 bases from V and 5 from J, leaving 10 bases between them. CDR3 length equals 13 residues.

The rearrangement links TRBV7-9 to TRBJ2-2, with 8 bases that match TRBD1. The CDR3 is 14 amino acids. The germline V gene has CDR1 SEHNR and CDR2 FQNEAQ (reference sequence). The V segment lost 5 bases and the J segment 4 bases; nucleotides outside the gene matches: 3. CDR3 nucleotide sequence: TGTGCCAGCAGCCAGGACAGGGCCACCGGGGAGCTGTTTTTT. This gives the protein CASSQDRATGELFF.

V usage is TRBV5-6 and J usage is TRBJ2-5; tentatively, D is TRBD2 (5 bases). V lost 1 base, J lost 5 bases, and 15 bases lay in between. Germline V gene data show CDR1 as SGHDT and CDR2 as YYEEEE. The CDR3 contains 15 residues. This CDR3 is CASSLLGAGEETQYF. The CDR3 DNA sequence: TGTGCCAGCAGCTTGCTGGGAGCCGGGGAGGAGACCCAGTACTTC.

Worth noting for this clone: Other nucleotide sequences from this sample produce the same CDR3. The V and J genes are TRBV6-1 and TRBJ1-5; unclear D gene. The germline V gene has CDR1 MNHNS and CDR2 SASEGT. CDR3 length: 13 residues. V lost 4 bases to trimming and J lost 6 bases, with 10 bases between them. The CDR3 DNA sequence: TGTGCCAGCAGTGGCCTCACGGGTCAGCCCCAGCATTTT. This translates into CASSGLTGQPQHF.

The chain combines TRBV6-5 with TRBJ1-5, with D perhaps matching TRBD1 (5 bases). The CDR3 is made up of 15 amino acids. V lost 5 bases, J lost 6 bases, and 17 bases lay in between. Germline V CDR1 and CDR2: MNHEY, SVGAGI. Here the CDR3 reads CASSVGQGFRQPQHF. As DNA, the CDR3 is TGTGCCAGCAGTGTGGGGCAGGGTTTCCGTCAGCCCCAGCATTTT.

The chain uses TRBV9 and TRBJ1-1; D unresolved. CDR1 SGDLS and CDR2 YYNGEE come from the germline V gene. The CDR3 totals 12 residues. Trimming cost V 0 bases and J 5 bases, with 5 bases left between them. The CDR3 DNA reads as TGTGCCAGCAGCGTAGATGGGACTGAAGCTTTCTTT. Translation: CASSVDGTEAFF. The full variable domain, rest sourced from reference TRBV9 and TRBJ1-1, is DSGVTQTPKHLITATGQRVTLRCSPRSGDLSVYWYQQSLDQGLQFLIQYYNGEERAKGNILERFSAQQFPDLHSELNLSSLELGDSALYFCASSVDGTEAFFGQGTRLTVV.

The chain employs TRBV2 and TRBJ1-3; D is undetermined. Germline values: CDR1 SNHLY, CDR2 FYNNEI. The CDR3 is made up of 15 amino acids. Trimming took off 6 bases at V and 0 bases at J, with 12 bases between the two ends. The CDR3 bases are TGTGCCAGCAGCCCAGACTCGTTCTCTGGAAACACCATATATTTT. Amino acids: CASSPDSFSGNTIYF. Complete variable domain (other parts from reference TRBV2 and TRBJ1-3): EPEVTQTPSHQVTQMGQEVILRCVPISNHLYFYWYRQILGQKVEFLVSFYNNEISEKSEIFDDQFSVERPDGSNFTLKIRSTKLEDSAMYFCASSPDSFSGNTIYFGEGSWLTVV.

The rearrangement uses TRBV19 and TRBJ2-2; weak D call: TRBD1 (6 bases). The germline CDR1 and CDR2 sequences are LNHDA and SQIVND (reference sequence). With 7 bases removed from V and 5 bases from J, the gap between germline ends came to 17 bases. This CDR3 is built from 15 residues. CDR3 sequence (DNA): TGTGCCAGTATTAGTTGGCCAGGGGTGACCGGGGAGCTGTTTTTT. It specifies CASISWPGVTGELFF. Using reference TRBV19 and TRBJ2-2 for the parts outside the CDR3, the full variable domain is DGGITQSPKYLFRKEGQNVTLSCEQNLNHDAMYWYRQDPGQGLRLIYYSQIVNDFQKGDIAEGYSVSREKKESFPLTVTSAQKNPTAFYLCASISWPGVTGELFFGEGSRLTVL.

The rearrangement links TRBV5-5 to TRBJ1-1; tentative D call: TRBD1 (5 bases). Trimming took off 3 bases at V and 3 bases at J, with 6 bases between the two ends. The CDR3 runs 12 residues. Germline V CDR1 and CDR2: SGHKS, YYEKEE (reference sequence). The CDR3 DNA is TGTGCCAGCAGCTGGGGGGACACTGAAGCTTTCTTT. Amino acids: CASSWGDTEAFF.

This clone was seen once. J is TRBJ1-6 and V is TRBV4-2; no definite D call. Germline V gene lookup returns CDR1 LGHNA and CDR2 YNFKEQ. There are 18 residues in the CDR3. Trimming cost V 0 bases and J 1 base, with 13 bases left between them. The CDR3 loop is CASSQEDFGVSYNSPLHF. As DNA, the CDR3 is TGTGCCAGCAGCCAAGAGGACTTCGGAGTATCCTATAATTCACCCCTCCACTTT.

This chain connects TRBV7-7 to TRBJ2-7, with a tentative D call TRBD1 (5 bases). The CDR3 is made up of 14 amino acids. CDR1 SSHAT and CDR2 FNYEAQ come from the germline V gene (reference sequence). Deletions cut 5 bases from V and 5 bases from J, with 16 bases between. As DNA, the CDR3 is TGTGCCAGCAGCCCCGGTGGCAGGGCCCACGAGCAGTACTTC. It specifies CASSPGGRAHEQYF.

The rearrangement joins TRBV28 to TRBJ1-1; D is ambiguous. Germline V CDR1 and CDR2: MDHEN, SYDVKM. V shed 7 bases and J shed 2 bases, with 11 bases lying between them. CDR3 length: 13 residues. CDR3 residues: CASTLGFNTEAFF. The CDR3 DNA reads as TGTGCCAGCACCTTGGGCTTTAACACTGAAGCTTTCTTT.

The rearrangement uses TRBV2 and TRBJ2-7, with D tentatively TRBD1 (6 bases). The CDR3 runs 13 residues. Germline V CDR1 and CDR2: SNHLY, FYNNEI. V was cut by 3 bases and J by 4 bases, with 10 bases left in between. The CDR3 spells CASSDYREYEQYF. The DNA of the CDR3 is TGTGCCAGCAGTGACTACAGGGAATACGAGCAGTACTTC.